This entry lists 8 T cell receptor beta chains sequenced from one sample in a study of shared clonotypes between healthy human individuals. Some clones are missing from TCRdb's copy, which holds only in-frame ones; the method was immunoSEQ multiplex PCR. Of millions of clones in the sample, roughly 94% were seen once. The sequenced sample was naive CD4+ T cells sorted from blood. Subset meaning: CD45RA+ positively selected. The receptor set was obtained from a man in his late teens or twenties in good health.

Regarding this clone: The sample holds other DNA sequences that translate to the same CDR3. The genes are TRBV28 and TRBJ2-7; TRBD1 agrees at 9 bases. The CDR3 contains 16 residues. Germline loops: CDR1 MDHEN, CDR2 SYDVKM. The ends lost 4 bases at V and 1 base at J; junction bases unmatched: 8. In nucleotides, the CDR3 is TGTGCCAGCAGTTCGCCTGGGACAGGGCTTTCCTACGAGCAGTACTTC. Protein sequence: CASSSPGTGLSYEQYF. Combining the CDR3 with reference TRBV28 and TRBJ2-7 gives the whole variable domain DVKVTQSSRYLVKRTGEKVFLECVQDMDHENMFWYRQDPGLGLRLIYFSYDVKMKEKGDIPEGYSVSREKKERFSLILESASTNQTSMYLCASSSPGTGLSYEQYFGPGTRLTVT.

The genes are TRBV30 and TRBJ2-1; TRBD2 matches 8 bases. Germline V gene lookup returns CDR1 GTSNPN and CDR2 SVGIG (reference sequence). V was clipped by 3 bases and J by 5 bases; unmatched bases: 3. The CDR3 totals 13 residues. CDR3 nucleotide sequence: TGTGCCTGGAGCGGGAGGGCCCACAATGAGCAGTTCTTC. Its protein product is CAWSGRAHNEQFF.

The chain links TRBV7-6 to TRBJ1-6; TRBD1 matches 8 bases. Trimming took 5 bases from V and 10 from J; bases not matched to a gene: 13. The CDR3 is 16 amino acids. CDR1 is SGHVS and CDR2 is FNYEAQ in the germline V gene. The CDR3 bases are TGTGCCAGCAGCGCGACCCCAACAGGGGGATGGTCACCCCTCCACTTT. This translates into CASSATPTGGWSPLHF.

DNA for the CDR3: TGTGCCTGGATAGTGGGGCCCCGGGTAGGCACCGGGGAGCTGTTTTTT. Protein sequence: CAWIVGPRVGTGELFF. The genes are TRBV30 and TRBJ2-2; D might be TRBD1 (5 bases). Germline V gives CDR1 GTSNPN, CDR2 SVGIG (reference sequence). V gave up 4 bases and J gave up 4 bases, with 19 bases separating them. The CDR3 extends over 16 amino acids.

CDR3 in DNA: TGCGCCAGCAGCTTGGTGACCAGGACCGGAGAGGGGACGCAGTATTTT. Translated: CASSLVTRTGEGTQYF. The chain is built from TRBV5-1 and TRBJ2-3, with D perhaps matching TRBD1 or TRBD2 (5 bases each). The CDR3 is 16 amino acids. CDR1 is SGHRS, CDR2 YFSETQ, per germline. Trimming removed 0 bases from V and 9 bases from J, with 20 bases in between.

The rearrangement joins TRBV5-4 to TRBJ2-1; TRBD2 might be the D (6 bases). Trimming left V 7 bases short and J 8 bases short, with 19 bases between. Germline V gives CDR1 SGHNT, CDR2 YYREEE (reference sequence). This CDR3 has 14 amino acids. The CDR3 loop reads CASRIRDSPHEQFF. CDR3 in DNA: TGTGCCAGCCGAATCCGGGACTCTCCGCATGAGCAGTTCTTC.

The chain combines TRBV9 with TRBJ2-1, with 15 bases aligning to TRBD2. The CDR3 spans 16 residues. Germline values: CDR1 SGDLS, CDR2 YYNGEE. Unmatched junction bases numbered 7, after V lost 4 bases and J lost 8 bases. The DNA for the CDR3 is TGTGCCAGCAGCCCAGGACTAGCGGGAGGGCAGGATGAGCAGTTCTTC. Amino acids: CASSPGLAGGQDEQFF.

CDR3 loop: CASRGWTSSTDTQYF. As DNA, the CDR3 is TGTGCCAGCAGGGGTTGGACATCTAGCACAGATACGCAGTATTTT. This chain links TRBV2 with TRBJ2-3, with D perhaps matching TRBD1 (5 bases). The germline gives CDR1 SNHLY, CDR2 FYNNEI. With 6 bases removed from V and 0 bases from J, the gap between germline ends came to 13 bases. The CDR3 has 15 residues. Using reference TRBV2 and TRBJ2-3 for the parts outside the CDR3, the full variable domain is EPEVTQTPSHQVTQMGQEVILRCVPISNHLYFYWYRQILGQKVEFLVSFYNNEISEKSEIFDDQFSVERPDGSNFTLKIRSTKLEDSAMYFCASRGWTSSTDTQYFGPGTRLTVL.